The 7 T cell receptor beta chains presented below share a single source sample, sequenced in a study of shared clonotypes between healthy human individuals. Sequencing used immunoSEQ multiplex PCR; TCRdb keeps in-frame clones, though not all of them. This sample has around 700,000 clones, with approximately 79% found just once. Sequenced sample: memory CD4+ T cells sorted from blood. Subset meaning: CD45RA-negative fraction. These receptors all come from a young woman in good health.

This clone was seen only a few times. The V and J genes are TRBV7-2 and TRBJ2-3, with a weak D call TRBD2 (6 bases). The germline CDR1 and CDR2 sequences are SGHTA and FQGNSA. The CDR3 is 17 residues long. V shed 5 bases and J shed 6 bases, with 24 bases lying between them. DNA of the CDR3: TGTGCCAGCAGCACGCGAGCCGGGAGTTGGGTTAGGGATACGCAGTATTTT. Its translation: CASSTRAGSWVRDTQYF.

This clone appeared a few times. The chain carries TRBV2 and TRBJ1-5; no clear D. Trimming took 5 bases from V and 2 from J, leaving 4 bases between them. The CDR3 consists of 12 residues. The germline CDR1 and CDR2 sequences are SNHLY and FYNNEI. As DNA, the CDR3 is TGTGCCAGCAGTACAGGCAATCAGCCCCAGCATTTT. It yields the protein CASSTGNQPQHF.

The V and J genes are TRBV2 and TRBJ1-3; no clear D gene. CDR3 length equals 15 residues. CDR1 and CDR2 (germline): SNHLY, FYNNEI. V was trimmed by 5 bases and J by 2 bases, leaving 13 bases between them. The CDR3 protein is CASSILSGAGNTIYF. The CDR3 bases are TGTGCCAGCAGTATCCTAAGTGGGGCTGGAAACACCATATATTTT. The full variable domain, its missing parts supplied by reference TRBV2 and TRBJ1-3, is EPEVTQTPSHQVTQMGQEVILRCVPISNHLYFYWYRQILGQKVEFLVSFYNNEISEKSEIFDDQFSVERPDGSNFTLKIRSTKLEDSAMYFCASSILSGAGNTIYFGEGSWLTVV.

The V call is TRBV6-1, the J call TRBJ2-2; 10 bases line up with TRBD1. The germline gives CDR1 MNHNS, CDR2 SASEGT. The V and J ends lost 6 bases and 4 bases, in that order; junction bases with no gene match: 5. This CDR3 comprises 15 residues. CDR3 protein: CASRATGGLTGELFF. CDR3 nucleotide sequence: TGTGCCAGCAGAGCGACAGGGGGCCTCACCGGGGAGCTGTTTTTT.

V usage is TRBV7-7 and J usage is TRBJ2-5; D remains ambiguous. Trimming shortened V by 4 bases and J by 5 bases, and 20 bases separated the two germline ends. The CDR3 contains 16 residues. The germline CDR1 and CDR2 sequences are SSHAT and FNYEAQ (reference sequence). The CDR3 reads CASSSRRPPSGETQYF. The CDR3, as DNA: TGTGCCAGCAGCTCGCGCCGACCACCCTCCGGGGAGACCCAGTACTTC.

The chain joins TRBV19 to TRBJ1-2; possibly TRBD1 for D (5 bases). Germline assignment: CDR1 LNHDA and CDR2 SQIVND (reference sequence). This CDR3 comprises 12 residues. V was cut by 6 bases and J by 5 bases, with 10 bases left in between. Here the CDR3 reads CASSKTDYGYTF. The CDR3 nucleotides are TGTGCCAGTAGCAAGACAGATTATGGCTACACCTTC.

The chain combines TRBV19 with TRBJ1-5; 11 bases agree with TRBD1. This CDR3 is 16 amino acids long. CDR1 is LNHDA and CDR2 is SQIVND in the germline V gene (reference sequence). Trimming at V came to 7 bases and at J to 2 bases, leaving 7 bases not matched to a gene. CDR3 nucleotides: TGTGCCAGTAAGGACAGGGGGCGAAGCGGCAATCAGCCCCAGCATTTT. Its protein product is CASKDRGRSGNQPQHF. The entire variable domain, with the rest obtained from reference TRBV19 and TRBJ1-5, is as follows: DGGITQSPKYLFRKEGQNVTLSCEQNLNHDAMYWYRQDPGQGLRLIYYSQIVNDFQKGDIAEGYSVSREKKESFPLTVTSAQKNPTAFYLCASKDRGRSGNQPQHFGDGTRLSIL.